Below, 8 T cell receptor beta chains from the same sample are listed, as sequenced in a study of blood T cell repertoires in COVID-19. Measured with immunoSEQ multiplex PCR; TCRdb has only the in-frame clones, and not every one. The data show fewer than 75,000 clones, around 93% seen once. The source material was peripheral blood. The receptors come from a man aged 50-60 years with active COVID-19.

The chain has TRBV28 and TRBJ1-5; 7 bases align to TRBD1. Trimming at V came to 10 bases and at J to 0 bases, leaving 3 bases not matched to a gene. The germline gives CDR1 MDHEN, CDR2 SYDVKM. The CDR3 runs 13 residues. The CDR3 DNA sequence: TGTGCCACCCAGGGGGGTAGCAATCAGCCCCAGCATTTT. Amino acid sequence: CATQGGSNQPQHF.

This chain connects TRBV7-9 to TRBJ1-4, with 7 bases lining up with TRBD1. Trimming took 6 bases from V and 5 from J; bases not matched to a gene: 9. The length of the CDR3 is 15 residues. The germline gives CDR1 SEHNR, CDR2 FQNEAQ (reference sequence). CDR3 sequence reads: CASSSPGTENEKLFF. The CDR3 nucleotides read TGTGCCAGCAGTTCTCCCGGGACAGAAAATGAAAAACTGTTTTTT. The entire variable domain, with the rest obtained from reference TRBV7-9 and TRBJ1-4, is as follows: DTGVSQNPRHKITKRGQNVTFRCDPISEHNRLYWYRQTLGQGPEFLTYFQNEAQLEKSRLLSDRFSAERPKGSFSTLEIQRTEQGDSAMYLCASSSPGTENEKLFFGSGTQLSVL.

This rearrangement joins TRBV10-3 to TRBJ2-1; D might be TRBD1 (5 bases). The V gene lost 3 bases and the J gene lost 7 bases, with 25 bases spanning the gap. The CDR3 loop spans 18 amino acids. Germline V gene lookup returns CDR1 ENHRY and CDR2 SYGVKD. CDR3 sequence reads: CAISEGRFNRRLENEQFF. The CDR3 region has the DNA TGTGCCATCAGTGAAGGCAGGTTCAACAGGCGTTTGGAAAATGAGCAGTTCTTC.

The chain carries TRBV7-2 and TRBJ1-6; perhaps TRBD1 as D (5 bases). The CDR3 length is 14 residues. CDR1 and CDR2 from the germline V gene are SGHTA and FQGNSA. V shed 5 bases and J shed 13 bases, with 18 bases lying between them. The CDR3 spells CASSPGLSGSPLHF. CDR3 DNA sequence: TGTGCCAGCAGCCCGGGACTCTCAGGGTCGCCCCTCCACTTT.

J is TRBJ2-2 and V is TRBV30, with 13 bases matching TRBD2. The CDR3 has 16 residues. The germline V gene has CDR1 GTSNPN and CDR2 SVGIG (reference sequence). V trimming: 2 bases; J trimming: 4 bases; junction bases outside the gene matches: 4. The CDR3 nucleotides are TGTGCCTGGAGTACCGGGACTAGCGGGATCACCGGGGAGCTGTTTTTT. Its protein is CAWSTGTSGITGELFF.

The rearrangement links TRBV7-3 to TRBJ2-2; TRBD1 might be the D (5 bases). Germline V gives CDR1 SGHTA, CDR2 FQGTGA. This CDR3 is built from 15 residues. Between the trimmed V and J ends, which lost 0 bases and 7 bases, there was a span of 12 bases. The CDR3 loop reads CASSLTGAAGGELFF. DNA for the CDR3: TGTGCCAGCAGCTTAACTGGGGCAGCCGGCGGGGAGCTGTTTTTT.

The gene calls are TRBV3-1 (or the pseudogene TRBV3-2) and TRBJ1-2, with unresolved D. The CDR3 runs 14 residues. Germline loops: CDR1 LGHDT, CDR2 YNNKEL (reference sequence). The V end lost 4 bases, the J end lost 4 bases, and 13 bases lay between the germline ends. The CDR3 loop reads CASSRGLGIYGYTF. As DNA, the CDR3 is TGTGCCAGCAGCCGAGGACTCGGGATCTATGGCTACACCTTC.

This clone was observed a single time. The chain links TRBV28 to TRBJ1-6; tentative D call: TRBD1 (6 bases). There are 15 residues in the CDR3. Looked up from germline, CDR1 is MDHEN and CDR2 is SYDVKM. V was cut by 5 bases and J by 8 bases, with 16 bases left in between. The DNA for the CDR3 is TGTGCCAGCAGTGTCACAGGGCAGGAGTATTCACCCCTCCACTTT. It encodes CASSVTGQEYSPLHF.